Sequencing of this T cell receptor beta chain was carried out in a study of CD8 T cells in Susac syndrome. The table lists this clonotype with a count of one. Germline loops: CDR1 SEHNR, CDR2 FQNEAQ (reference sequence). There are 13 residues in the CDR3. V lost 1 base and J lost 6; bases outside the gene matches: 2. Random hexamers were used to reverse transcribe roughly 0.45 to 1 ug of RNA. TCRdb passed the immunoSEQ multiplex PCR reads through MiXCR, listing each CDR3 protein once. The table has some 170,000 distinct CDR3 sequences, roughly 94% seen once. This sequence was found in a human donor with multiple sclerosis. The chain carries TRBV7-9 and TRBJ1-2; 7 nucleotides match TRBD1. The sequencing sample was made of CD4+ T cells from PBMCs. The CDR3: CASSLGQGDGYTF. The CDR3 nucleotides are TGTGCCAGCAGCTTAGGACAGGGCGATGGCTACACCTTC.